The clone carrying this TCR beta chain has at least ten counts. Reverse transcription used about 500 ng RNA and constant-region primers for alpha and beta. Separate chain-specific third strand synthesis with multiplexing indices produced the alpha and beta libraries. Each CDR3 protein gets one entry after TCRdb re-called the 5' RACE reads with MiXCR. Here the sample spans around 26,000 distinct CDR3 sequences, roughly 8.7% being singletons. Whole blood was used without fractionation, so all unsorted peripheral T cells were included. The CDR3 spans 10 residues. The V and J ends lost 7 bases and 3 bases respectively, with 6 bases between them. Germline V gives CDR1 SQVTM, CDR2 ANQGSEA. This entry is derived from a study of HIV-infected patients and healthy controls.

The TCR originated in an adult in good health. Sequenced input: blood. The gene calls are TRBV29-1 and TRBJ1-1, with D uncertain. CDR3 nucleotides: TGCAGCGGTGGAGACACTGAAGCTTTCTTT. Protein product: CSGGDTEAFF.